This T cell receptor beta chain was profiled in a study of cytomegalovirus exposure and HLA in healthy donors. 60 Vbeta and 13 Jbeta primers were used in PCR. Only in-frame clones appear in the TCRdb table, and some are missing; sequencing was by immunoSEQ multiplex PCR. The table lists approximately 110,000 clones, less than 75% of them singletons. This receptor was identified in a woman aged 35 to 49 in good health and CMV-seronegative. Sequencing was carried out using PBMCs.

DNA of the CDR3: TGTGCCAGTAGCTCGTTGACTAGCGGGAGGTTCCACGAGCAGTACTTC. It is translated as CASSSLTSGRFHEQYF. The chain recombines TRBV19 with TRBJ2-7, with TRBD2 matching 13 bases. CDR3 length equals 16 residues. Germline lookup yields CDR1 LNHDA and CDR2 SQIVND (reference sequence). The V gene end was trimmed by 6 bases and the J gene end by 5 bases; junction bases not matched to a gene: 10.